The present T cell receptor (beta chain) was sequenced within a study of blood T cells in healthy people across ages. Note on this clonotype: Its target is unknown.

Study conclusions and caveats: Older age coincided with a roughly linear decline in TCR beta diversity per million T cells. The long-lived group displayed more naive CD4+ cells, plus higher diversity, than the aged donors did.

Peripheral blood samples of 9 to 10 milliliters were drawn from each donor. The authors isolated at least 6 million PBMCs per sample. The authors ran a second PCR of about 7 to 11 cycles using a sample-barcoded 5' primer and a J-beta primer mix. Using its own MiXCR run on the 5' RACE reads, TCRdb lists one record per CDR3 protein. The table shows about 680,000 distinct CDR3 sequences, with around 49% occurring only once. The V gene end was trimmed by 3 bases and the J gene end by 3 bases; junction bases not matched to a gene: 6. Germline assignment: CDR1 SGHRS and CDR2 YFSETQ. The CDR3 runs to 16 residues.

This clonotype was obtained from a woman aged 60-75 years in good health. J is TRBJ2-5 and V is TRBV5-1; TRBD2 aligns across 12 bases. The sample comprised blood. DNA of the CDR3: TGCGCCAGCAGCTACGAAGGACTAGCGGGAAAAGAGACCCAGTACTTC. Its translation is CASSYEGLAGKETQYF.